These T cell receptor beta chains were read from a single sample in a study of T cell repertoires in cytomegalovirus infection. For these receptors, no antigen is known. MiXCR, run by TCRdb on the reads, gives a single entry per CDR3 protein. Of around 47,000 distinct CDR3 sequences in the sample, around a fifth were seen once. Here the sequenced sample was CD8+ T cells from cultured PBMCs, taken from culture after CMV antigen stimulation. Receptors were obtained from a human donor in good health (CMV status not recorded). Some clones in this sample may be carry-over from other donors' samples. Each CDR3 is given with its conserved first and last residue. The D gene is left open where the match is weak. The size of a clone is reported for some rows only, either as once, few or many, or as a class for expanded clones.

CDR3 protein: CASSPGTGTDTQYF
CDR3 DNA: TGTGCCAGCAGTCCCGGGACAGGCACAGATACGCAGTATTTT
V gene: TRBV12-3/TRBV12-4
J gene: TRBJ2-3
D gene: TRBD1
clone size: .

CDR3 protein: CASSLTGHTEAFF
CDR3 DNA: TGTGCCAGCAGTTTGACAGGGCACACTGAAGCTTTCTTT
V gene: TRBV5-6
J gene: TRBJ1-1
D gene: TRBD1
clone size: .

CDR3 protein: CAISERQANTEAFF
CDR3 DNA: TGTGCCATCAGTGAGAGGCAGGCAAACACTGAAGCTTTCTTT
V gene: TRBV10-3
J gene: TRBJ1-1
D gene: .
clone size: .

CDR3 protein: CARHSSGVNTGELFF
CDR3 DNA: TGTGCCAGACACTCTAGCGGGGTTAACACCGGGGAGCTGTTTTTT
V gene: TRBV7-9
J gene: TRBJ2-2
D gene: TRBD2
clone size: .

CDR3 protein: CASSPRVDGNQPQHF
CDR3 DNA: TGTGCCAGCAGTCCCAGGGTGGATGGCAATCAGCCCCAGCATTTT
V gene: TRBV6-6
J gene: TRBJ1-5
D gene: .
clone size: .

CDR3 protein: CASSEHAGRYGYTF
CDR3 DNA: TGTGCCAGCAGTGAGCATGCAGGGCGATATGGCTACACCTTC
V gene: TRBV12-3/TRBV12-4
J gene: TRBJ1-2
D gene: .
clone size: .

CDR3 protein: CASSRKGREKLFF
CDR3 DNA: TGTGCCAGCAGTCGGAAGGGTCGGGAAAAACTGTTTTTT
V gene: TRBV7-2
J gene: TRBJ1-4
D gene: .
clone size: many

CDR3 protein: CASSLETWTGGNYGYTF
CDR3 DNA: TGTGCCAGCAGCTTAGAGACTTGGACAGGGGGGAACTATGGCTACACCTTC
V gene: TRBV7-2
J gene: TRBJ1-2
D gene: TRBD1
clone size: .

CDR3 protein: CASSLEGSTDTQYF
CDR3 DNA: TGTGCCAGCAGCTTAGAAGGCAGCACAGATACGCAGTATTTT
V gene: TRBV7-6
J gene: TRBJ2-3
D gene: .
clone size: few

CDR3 protein: CASSRPPMTSEGTDTQYF
CDR3 DNA: TGCGCCAGCAGCCGTCCCCCTATGACTAGCGAGGGCACAGATACGCAGTATTTT
V gene: TRBV4-1
J gene: TRBJ2-3
D gene: TRBD2
clone size: .

CDR3 protein: CASRDPGQNEQYF
CDR3 DNA: TGTGCCAGCAGGGATCCGGGACAAAACGAGCAGTACTTC
V gene: TRBV6-2/TRBV6-3
J gene: TRBJ2-7
D gene: .
clone size: .

CDR3 protein: CASSYPKIGYTF
CDR3 DNA: TGTGCCAGCAGTTACCCTAAGATTGGCTACACCTTC
V gene: TRBV6-1
J gene: TRBJ1-2
D gene: .
clone size: few

CDR3 protein: CASSLTGGGPTDTQYF
CDR3 DNA: TGTGCCAGCAGTTTAACCGGGGGGGGGCCAACAGATACGCAGTATTTT
V gene: TRBV28
J gene: TRBJ2-3
D gene: TRBD2
clone size: .

CDR3 protein: CASSPTSGGSTDTQYF
CDR3 DNA: TGTGCCAGCAGCCCCACTAGCGGGGGGTCCACAGATACGCAGTATTTT
V gene: TRBV7-3
J gene: TRBJ2-3
D gene: TRBD2
clone size: once

CDR3 protein: CASIRGPHGYTF
CDR3 DNA: TGTGCCAGCATCAGGGGCCCGCATGGCTACACCTTC
V gene: TRBV2
J gene: TRBJ1-2
D gene: .
clone size: few

CDR3 protein: CSARDQGAVLWNTEAFF
CDR3 DNA: TGCAGTGCTAGAGATCAGGGGGCAGTGTTATGGAACACTGAAGCTTTCTTT
V gene: TRBV20-1
J gene: TRBJ1-1
D gene: TRBD1
clone size: few